Described below is a single T cell receptor (beta chain) sequence and its context. Other nucleotide sequences from this sample produce the same CDR3. This sample stems from a study of blood T cell repertoires in COVID-19. Study-level background: Some COVID-19 samples were acute and others convalescent; all came from the United States, Italy and Spain. In each case, the material was cDNA or gDNA derived from T cells, B-cell-depleted T cells, or PBMCs.

In germline, CDR1 is SGHTA, CDR2 FQGTGA. V lost 1 base, J lost 2 bases, and 12 bases lay in between. The CDR3 is made up of 16 amino acids. Participant-reported clinical history was the basis for cohort assignment. Using immunoSEQ multiplex PCR, the repertoire was profiled, and TCRdb retains in-frame clones only, with some absent. The sample has 300,000 to 500,000 clones, roughly 90% seen once. The sample was PBMCs or T cells enriched from blood (not recorded which). This TCR came from a woman aged 25 to 39 with acute COVID-19. The V call is TRBV7-3, the J call TRBJ2-1; D possibly corresponds to TRBD2 (5 bases). Here the CDR3 DNA reads TGTGCCAGCAGCTTAAGCGGCGGGTCGACCTACAATGAGCAGTTCTTC. This encodes CASSLSGGSTYNEQFF. The variable domain in full, with the rest retrieved from reference TRBV7-3 and TRBJ2-1, is GAGVSQTPSNKVTEKGKYVELRCDPISGHTALYWYRQSLGQGPEFLIYFQGTGAADDSGLPNDRFFAVRPEGSVSTLKIQRTERGDSAVYLCASSLSGGSTYNEQFFGPGTRLTVL.